A selection of T cell receptor beta chains follows, all from one sample in a study of blood T cell repertoires in COVID-19. TCRdb's copy holds only in-frame clones and misses some; the assay was immunoSEQ multiplex PCR. The table has about 100,000 clones, around 84% seen once. Sample: peripheral blood. These receptors were taken from a man aged 45 to 65 with active or convalescent COVID-19. Both conserved end residues are part of each CDR3.

TRBJ1-5 | TRBV28 | CASSPSTGDQPQHF
TRBJ1-4 | TRBV18 | CASSRDRNEKLFF
TRBJ1-6 | TRBV11-3 | CASSLERDSYNSPLHF
TRBJ1-1 | TRBV19 | CASSMVGRVTEAFF
TRBJ2-1 | TRBV28 | CASSEPGLADNEQFF
TRBJ2-1 | TRBV7-2 | CASSLFIDRGDGEQFF
TRBJ2-7 | TRBV7-2 | CASSLEHLYEQYF
TRBJ2-2 | TRBV5-1 | CASSLGVTGELFF
TRBJ2-1 | TRBV29-1 | CSVRDSGGVDEQFF
TRBJ2-3 | TRBV19 | CASRIAETDTQYF
TRBJ2-1 | TRBV10-3 | CAISGLAGNEQFF
TRBJ2-4 | TRBV11-2 | CASRPVRTSKNIQYF
TRBJ1-6 | TRBV19 | CASSEDRGLNSPLHF
TRBJ1-6 | TRBV10-3 | CAISESTTGNSPLHF
TRBJ1-2 | TRBV2 | CASRLGEQERYGYTF
TRBJ2-5 | TRBV2 | CASSVRGGEETQYF
TRBJ1-2 | TRBV5-1 | CASSSSGGGYGYTF
TRBJ2-5 | TRBV11-2 | CASSLETGRFQETQYF
TRBJ2-7 | TRBV3-1/TRBV3-2 | CASSQVWAGGGEQYF
TRBJ2-1 | TRBV28 | CASSITSGHNEQFF
TRBJ1-1 | TRBV28 | CASSSPGLRAFF
TRBJ1-1 | TRBV5-1 | CASSLRATGSGTEAFF
TRBJ1-4 | TRBV7-8 | CASSKGPGRANEKLFF
TRBJ2-1 | TRBV5-6 | CASSGTGEQFF
TRBJ1-2 | TRBV2 | CASSTQGSYGYTF
TRBJ2-5 | TRBV6-6 | CASSRPRDREETQYF
TRBJ1-2 | TRBV2 | CASREPGQRYGYTF
TRBJ2-5 | TRBV7-2 | CASSLEPSGVETQYF
TRBJ1-1 | TRBV11-3 | CASSSGAEAFF
TRBJ2-5 | TRBV11-2 | CASSLLGREEETQYF
TRBJ1-5 | TRBV28 | CASSPNDQVSNQPQHF
TRBJ1-5 | TRBV2 | CASCKGGYSNQPQHF
TRBJ1-1 | TRBV29-1 | CSVIQTGNTEAFF
TRBJ1-4 | TRBV20-1 | CSASPPDGGEKLFF
TRBJ2-1 | TRBV3-1/TRBV3-2 | CASSQDRRWTSGVNEQFF
TRBJ1-4 | TRBV28 | CASSLYQGADEKLFF
TRBJ2-4 | TRBV19 | CASSIARDGKNIQYF
TRBJ1-2 | TRBV28 | CASSSGTGVIGGYTF
TRBJ1-4 | TRBV6-1 | CASSEITGEGEKLFF
TRBJ2-5 | TRBV2 | CASSGGTGVVETQYF
TRBJ1-5 | TRBV11-3 | CASSYLGTEGGQPQHF
TRBJ1-1 | TRBV19 | CASSIGTREWETEAFF
TRBJ2-7 | TRBV5-6 | CASSYRETFEQYF